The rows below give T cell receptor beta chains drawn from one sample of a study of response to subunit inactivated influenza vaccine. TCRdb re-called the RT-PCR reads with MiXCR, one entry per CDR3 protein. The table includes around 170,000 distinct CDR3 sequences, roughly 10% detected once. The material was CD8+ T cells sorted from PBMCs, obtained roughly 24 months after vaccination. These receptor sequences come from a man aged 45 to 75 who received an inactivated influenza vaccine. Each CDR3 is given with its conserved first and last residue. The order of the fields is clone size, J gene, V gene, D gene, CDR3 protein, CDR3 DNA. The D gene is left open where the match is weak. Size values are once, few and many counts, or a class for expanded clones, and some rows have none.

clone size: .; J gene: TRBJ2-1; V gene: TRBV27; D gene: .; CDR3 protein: CASSLSGGFYNEQFF; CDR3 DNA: TGTGCCAGCAGTTTATCAGGGGGTTTCTACAATGAGCAGTTCTTC
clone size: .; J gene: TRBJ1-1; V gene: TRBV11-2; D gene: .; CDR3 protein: CASSLALQGGNTEAFF; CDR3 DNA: TGTGCCAGCAGCTTAGCCCTACAGGGCGGGAACACTGAAGCTTTCTTT
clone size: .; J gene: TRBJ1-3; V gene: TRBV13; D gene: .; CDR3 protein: CASSFVDHSSGNTIYF; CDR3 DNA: TGTGCCAGCAGCTTTGTGGATCACAGCTCTGGAAACACCATATATTTT
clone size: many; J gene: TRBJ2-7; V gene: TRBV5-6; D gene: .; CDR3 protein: CASSPGSYEQYF; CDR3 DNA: TGTGCCAGCAGCCCGGGCAGCTACGAGCAGTACTTC
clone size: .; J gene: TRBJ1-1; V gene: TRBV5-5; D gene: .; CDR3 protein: CASSLFAYFGGQTTEAFF; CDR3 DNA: TGTGCCAGCAGCTTGTTCGCCTATTTTGGGGGGCAAACGACTGAAGCTTTCTTT
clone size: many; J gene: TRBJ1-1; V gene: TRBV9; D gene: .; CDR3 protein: CASSDKLNMNTEAFF; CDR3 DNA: TGTGCCAGCAGCGACAAACTGAACATGAACACTGAAGCTTTCTTT
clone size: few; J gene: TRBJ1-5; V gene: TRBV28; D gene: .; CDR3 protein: CASRKRVTRNQPQHF; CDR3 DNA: TGTGCCAGCAGGAAGAGGGTCACCCGCAATCAGCCCCAGCATTTT
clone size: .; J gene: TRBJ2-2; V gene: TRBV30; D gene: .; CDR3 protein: CAWSLGSGELFF; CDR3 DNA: TGTGCCTGGAGTCTAGGATCCGGGGAGCTGTTTTTT
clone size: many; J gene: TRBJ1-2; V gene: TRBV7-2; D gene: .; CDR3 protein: CASSLAGGGHFANYGYTF; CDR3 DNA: TGTGCCAGCAGCTTAGCCGGGGGAGGACACTTCGCTAACTATGGCTACACCTTC
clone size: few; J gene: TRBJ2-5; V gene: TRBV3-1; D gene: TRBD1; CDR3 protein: CASSQGIHRGDETQYF; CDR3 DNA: TGTGCCAGCAGCCAGGGGATCCACAGGGGGGATGAGACCCAGTACTTC
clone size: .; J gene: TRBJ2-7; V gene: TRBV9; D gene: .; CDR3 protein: CASSVGTGVMGEQYF; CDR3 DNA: TGTGCCAGCAGCGTTGGGACCGGGGTAATGGGCGAGCAGTACTTC
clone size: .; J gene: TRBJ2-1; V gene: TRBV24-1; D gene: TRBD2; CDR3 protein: CATSDSGGSYNEQFF; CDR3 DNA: TGTGCCACCAGTGATTCGGGAGGCTCCTACAATGAGCAGTTCTTC
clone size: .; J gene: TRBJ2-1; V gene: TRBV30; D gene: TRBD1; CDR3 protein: CAWSRGDRGLNNEQFF; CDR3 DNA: TGTGCCTGGAGCCGGGGGGACAGGGGGCTAAACAATGAGCAGTTCTTC
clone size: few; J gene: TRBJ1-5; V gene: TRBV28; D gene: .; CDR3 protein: CASSLARRSNQPQHF; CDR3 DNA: TGTGCCAGCAGTTTAGCCAGGCGCAGCAATCAGCCCCAGCATTTT
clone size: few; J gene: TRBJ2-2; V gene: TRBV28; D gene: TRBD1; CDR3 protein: CASTTQGARFTGELFF; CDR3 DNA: TGTGCCAGCACCACTCAGGGGGCCCGCTTCACCGGGGAGCTGTTTTTT
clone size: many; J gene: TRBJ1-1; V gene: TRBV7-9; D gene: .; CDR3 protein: CASFLNTEAFF; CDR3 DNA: TGTGCCAGCTTCTTGAACACTGAAGCTTTCTTT
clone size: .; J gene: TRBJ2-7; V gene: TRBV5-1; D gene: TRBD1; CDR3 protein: CASRLRDRGTYEQYF; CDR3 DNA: TGCGCCAGCAGGCTCCGGGACAGGGGGACCTACGAGCAGTACTTC
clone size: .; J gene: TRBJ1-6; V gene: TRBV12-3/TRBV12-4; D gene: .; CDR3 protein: CASSFEAVNSPLHF; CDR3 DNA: TGTGCCAGCAGTTTCGAGGCGGTCAATTCACCCCTCCACTTT
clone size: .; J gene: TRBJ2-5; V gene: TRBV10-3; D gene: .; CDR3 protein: CAISESNSQDLRLETQYF; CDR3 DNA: TGTGCCATCAGTGAGTCGAATAGTCAGGACTTAAGGTTGGAGACCCAGTACTTC
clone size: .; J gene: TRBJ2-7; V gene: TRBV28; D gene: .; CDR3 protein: CASSMPGSSYEQYF; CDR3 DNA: TGTGCCAGCAGTATGCCGGGCTCCTCCTACGAGCAGTACTTC
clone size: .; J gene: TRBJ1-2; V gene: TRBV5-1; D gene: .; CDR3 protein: CASSSQGPHYGYTF; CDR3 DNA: TGCGCCAGCAGCTCCCAGGGTCCTCACTATGGCTACACCTTC
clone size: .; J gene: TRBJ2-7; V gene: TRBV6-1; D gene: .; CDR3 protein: CASSLRPSLSYEQYF; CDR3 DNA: TGTGCCAGCAGCCTGAGACCAAGCCTCTCCTACGAGCAGTACTTC
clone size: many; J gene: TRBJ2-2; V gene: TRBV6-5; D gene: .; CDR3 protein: CASSFPPRLGDTGELFF; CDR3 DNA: TGTGCCAGCAGTTTTCCCCCGCGACTGGGGGACACCGGGGAGCTGTTTTTT
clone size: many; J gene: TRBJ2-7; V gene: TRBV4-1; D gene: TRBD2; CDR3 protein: CASSQNSGTSGVYEQYF; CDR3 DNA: TGCGCCAGCAGCCAAAATTCCGGGACTAGCGGGGTCTACGAGCAGTACTTC
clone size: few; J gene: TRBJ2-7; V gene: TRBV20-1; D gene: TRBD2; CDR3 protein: CSARPGTSGYEQYF; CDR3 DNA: TGCAGTGCTAGACCCGGGACTAGCGGCTACGAGCAGTACTTC
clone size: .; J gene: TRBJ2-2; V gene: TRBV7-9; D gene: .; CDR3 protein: CASSRGGTGTGELFF; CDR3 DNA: TGTGCCAGCAGCCGCGGAGGGACTGGCACCGGGGAGCTGTTTTTT
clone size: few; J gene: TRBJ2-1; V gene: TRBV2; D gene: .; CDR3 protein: CASTRAEMYNEQFF; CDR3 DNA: TGTGCCAGCACACGAGCGGAGATGTACAATGAGCAGTTCTTC
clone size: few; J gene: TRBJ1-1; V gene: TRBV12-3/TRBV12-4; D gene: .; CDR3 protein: CASSLSLGSTEAFF; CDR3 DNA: TGTGCCAGCAGTTTATCCCTTGGGAGCACTGAAGCTTTCTTT
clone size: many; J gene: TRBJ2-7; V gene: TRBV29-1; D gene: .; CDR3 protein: CSVGTGFYEQYF; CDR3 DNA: TGCAGCGTTGGGACCGGATTCTACGAGCAGTACTTC
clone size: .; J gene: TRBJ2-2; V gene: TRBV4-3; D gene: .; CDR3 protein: CASSQDVIQTGELFF; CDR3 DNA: TGCGCCAGCAGCCAAGATGTGATTCAGACCGGGGAGCTGTTTTTT
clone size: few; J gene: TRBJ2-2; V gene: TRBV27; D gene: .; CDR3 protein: CASSSPIDSTGELFF; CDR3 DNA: TGTGCCAGCAGTTCGCCTATCGACAGCACCGGGGAGCTGTTTTTT
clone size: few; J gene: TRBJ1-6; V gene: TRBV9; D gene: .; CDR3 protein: CASSLQGWNSPLHF; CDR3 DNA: TGTGCCAGCAGCCTCCAGGGGTGGAATTCACCCCTCCACTTT
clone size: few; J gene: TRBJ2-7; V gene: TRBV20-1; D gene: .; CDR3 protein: CSASDEQYF; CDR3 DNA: TGCAGTGCTAGTGACGAGCAGTACTTC
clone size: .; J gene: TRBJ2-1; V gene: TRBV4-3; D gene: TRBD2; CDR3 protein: CASSQDWGEGRNEQFF; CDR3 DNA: TGCGCCAGCAGCCAAGATTGGGGGGAGGGCCGAAATGAGCAGTTCTTC
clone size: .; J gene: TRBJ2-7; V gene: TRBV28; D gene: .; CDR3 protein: CASSLDPGALSYEQYF; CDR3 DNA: TGTGCCAGCAGTTTAGATCCGGGAGCCTTATCCTACGAGCAGTACTTC
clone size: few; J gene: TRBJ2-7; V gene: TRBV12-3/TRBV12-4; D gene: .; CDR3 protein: CASWPGVYEQYF; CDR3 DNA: TGTGCCAGCTGGCCAGGGGTCTACGAGCAGTACTTC
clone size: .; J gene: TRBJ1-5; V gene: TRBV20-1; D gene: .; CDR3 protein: CSARGYLGLGGNQPQHF; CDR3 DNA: TGCAGTGCTAGGGGTTATCTGGGACTCGGGGGCAATCAGCCCCAGCATTTT
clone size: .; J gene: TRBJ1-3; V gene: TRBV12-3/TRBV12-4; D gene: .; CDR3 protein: CASSFGRAGNTIYF; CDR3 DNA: TGTGCCAGCAGTTTCGGGAGAGCTGGAAACACCATATATTTT
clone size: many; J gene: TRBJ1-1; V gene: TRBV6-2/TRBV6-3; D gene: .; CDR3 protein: CASSQGGTEAFF; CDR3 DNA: TGTGCCAGCAGTCAGGGAGGGACTGAAGCTTTCTTT
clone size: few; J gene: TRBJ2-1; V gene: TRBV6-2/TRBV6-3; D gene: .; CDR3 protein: CGTSRDISYNEQFF; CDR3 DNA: TGTGGCACGTCCCGGGACATCTCCTACAATGAGCAGTTCTTC
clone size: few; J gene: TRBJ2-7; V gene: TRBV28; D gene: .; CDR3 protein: CASSPGAVSLSYEQYF; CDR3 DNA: TGTGCCAGCAGTCCCGGGGCGGTTAGCCTCTCCTACGAGCAGTACTTC
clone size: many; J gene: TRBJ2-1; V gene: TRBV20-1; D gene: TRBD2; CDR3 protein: CSAKSGRPGNEQFF; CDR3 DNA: TGCAGTGCTAAGAGCGGGAGACCAGGCAATGAGCAGTTCTTC
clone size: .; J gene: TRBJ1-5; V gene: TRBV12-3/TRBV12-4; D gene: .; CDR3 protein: CASSMDGYSNQPQHF; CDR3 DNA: TGTGCCAGCAGCATGGACGGTTATAGCAATCAGCCCCAGCATTTT
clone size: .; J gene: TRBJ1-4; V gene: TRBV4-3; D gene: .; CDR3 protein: CASSPGQGIGEKLFF; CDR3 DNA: TGCGCCAGCAGCCCAGGGCAAGGTATCGGTGAAAAACTGTTTTTT
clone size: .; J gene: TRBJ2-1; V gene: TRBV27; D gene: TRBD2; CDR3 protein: CASSLSHGTSNEQFF; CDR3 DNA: TGTGCCAGCAGTTTATCCCACGGGACTAGCAATGAGCAGTTCTTC
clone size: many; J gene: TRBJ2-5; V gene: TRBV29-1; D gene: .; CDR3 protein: CSVEGPRIQETQYF; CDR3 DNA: TGCAGCGTTGAGGGCCCACGCATCCAAGAGACCCAGTACTTC
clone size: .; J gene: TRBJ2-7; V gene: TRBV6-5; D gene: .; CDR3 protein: CASSPGGSEQYF; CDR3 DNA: TGTGCCAGCAGCCCTGGGGGATCCGAGCAGTACTTC
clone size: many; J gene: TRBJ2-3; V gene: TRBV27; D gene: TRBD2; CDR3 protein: CATQLAGGTDTQYF; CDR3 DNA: TGTGCCACCCAGCTAGCGGGGGGCACAGATACGCAGTATTTT
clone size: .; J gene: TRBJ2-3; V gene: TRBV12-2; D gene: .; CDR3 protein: CASRSRQSRDTQYF; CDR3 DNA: TGTGCAAGTCGCTCCAGACAGAGTAGGGATACGCAGTATTTT
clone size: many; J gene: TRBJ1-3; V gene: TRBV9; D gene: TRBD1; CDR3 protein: CASSQTGANSGNTIYF; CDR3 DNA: TGTGCCAGCTCCCAGACAGGGGCAAACTCTGGAAACACCATATATTTT